Below, 4 T cell receptor beta chains from the same sample are listed, as sequenced in a study of human T cells and chemical hapten exposure. Whole blood that had not been fractionated was the source of extracted total RNA. MiXCR was run by TCRdb on the 5' RACE reads, yielding one entry per CDR3 protein. Here the sample spans more than 60,000 distinct CDR3 sequences, less than 20% being singletons. All receptors come from a female donor in good health.

This clonotype was counted only a few times. This chain connects TRBV29-1 to TRBJ2-1, with D perhaps matching TRBD1 or TRBD2 (5 bases each). The germline V gene has CDR1 SQVTM and CDR2 ANQGSEA. CDR3 length: 13 amino acids. Between the trimmed V and J ends, which lost 5 bases and 6 bases, there was a span of 14 bases. Written as DNA, the CDR3 is TGCAGCGTTTTCGGGACCTGGGGCAATGAGCAGTTCTTC. As protein: CSVFGTWGNEQFF.

The rearrangement links TRBV19 to TRBJ1-1; D unclear. CDR1 LNHDA and CDR2 SQIVND come from the germline V gene (reference sequence). The CDR3 extends over 14 amino acids. The ends were cut back, 5 bases at V and 0 bases at J, with 10 bases in the middle. CDR3 sequence: CASSGERLNTEAFF. The CDR3 bases are TGTGCCAGTAGTGGGGAGCGGTTGAACACTGAAGCTTTCTTT.

V is TRBV7-2 and J is TRBJ2-5; D uncertain. Trimming took off 5 bases at V and 5 bases at J, with 15 bases between the two ends. CDR3 length: 14 residues. Germline V gene data show CDR1 as SGHTA and CDR2 as FQGNSA. The CDR3 nucleotides read TGTGCCAGCAGCCCGATTACAGCGCGGGAGACCCAGTACTTC. Protein: CASSPITARETQYF.

This clonotype was seen at least ten times. The rearrangement uses TRBV4-3 and TRBJ2-6; D not resolved. Trimming cost V 0 bases and J 2 bases, with 8 bases left between them. CDR1 and CDR2 from the germline V gene are LGHNA and YSLEER. CDR3 length: 16 residues. The CDR3 DNA follows: TGCGCCAGCAGCCAAGATCTGGGGACTGGGGCCAACGTCCTGACTTTC. It is translated as CASSQDLGTGANVLTF.